This TCR beta chain was identified in a study of blood T cell repertoires in COVID-19. V lost 8 bases and J lost 0; bases outside the gene matches: 15. Germline V CDR1 and CDR2: LNHDA, SQIVND (reference sequence). The CDR3 extends over 18 amino acids. The table came from immunoSEQ multiplex PCR; TCRdb's copy has only in-frame clones and leaves some out. Of about 670,000 clones listed, around 90% are singletons. Sequences were obtained from peripheral blood. The sequence was collected from a young woman with acute or convalescent COVID-19. The rearrangement uses TRBV19 and TRBJ2-3; TRBD2 aligns across 9 bases. The CDR3 protein is CASPRAGGPTSSTDTQYF. The DNA for the CDR3 is TGTGCCAGTCCCAGGGCGGGGGGGCCTACCTCTAGCACAGATACGCAGTATTTT.